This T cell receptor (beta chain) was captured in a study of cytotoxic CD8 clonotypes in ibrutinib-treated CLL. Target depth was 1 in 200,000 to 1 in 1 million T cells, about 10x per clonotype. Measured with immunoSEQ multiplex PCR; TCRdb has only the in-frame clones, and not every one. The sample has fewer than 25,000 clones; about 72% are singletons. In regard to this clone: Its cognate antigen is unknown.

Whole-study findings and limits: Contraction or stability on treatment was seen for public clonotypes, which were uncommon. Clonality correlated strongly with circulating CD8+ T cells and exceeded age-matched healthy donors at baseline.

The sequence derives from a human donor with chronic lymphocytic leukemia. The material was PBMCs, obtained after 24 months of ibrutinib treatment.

The CDR3 coding sequence is TGTGCCAGCAGCCCGGAGCTGGGGGGCACAGATACGCAGTATTTT. Residues: CASSPELGGTDTQYF. The chain links TRBV7-9 to TRBJ2-3, with D possibly called TRBD1 or TRBD2 (5 bases each). The germline gives CDR1 SEHNR, CDR2 FQNEAQ (reference sequence). CDR3 length equals 15 residues. V was clipped by 5 bases and J by 1 base, with 13 bases between them.